The clone carrying this T cell receptor beta chain was counted once. The CDR3 runs to 12 residues. Germline lookup yields CDR1 SGHTA and CDR2 FQGNSA. V lost 1 base and J lost 9, with 7 bases in between. The data stem from a study of T cell changes during pregnancy in multiple sclerosis. Repertoires were generated with immunoSEQ multiplex PCR, while TCRdb's copy carries only in-frame clones and drops some. The data show under 85,000 clones, roughly nine tenths seen once. The source was CD4+ T cells from peripheral blood mononuclear cells, collected in the third trimester of pregnancy. This chain connects TRBV7-2 to TRBJ1-3; D gene uncertain. The receptor was isolated from a female donor in good health, enrolled as a control in a pregnancy study. The CDR3 region has the DNA TGTGCCAGCAGCTTAGAACTAGGCACCATATATTTT. Translation: CASSLELGTIYF.